This T cell receptor (beta chain) appears in the sequencing data of a study of T cells after yellow fever vaccination (dated by TCRdb to the late 2010s). Background on the whole study: The SMART-Seq v4 Ultra Low Input RNA kit was used to prepare libraries from fractions with low cell numbers. Two healthy male donors, one aged 18 to 30 and one aged 30 to 40 years, made up the cohort. Blood samples were taken at several timepoints before and after primary and secondary immunization, and bulk PBMC replicates and cell subsets were isolated. To follow T-cell clones before and after both primary and booster YFV17D yellow fever vaccination, bulk TCR alpha and beta repertoires underwent longitudinal sequencing. Overall results and qualifications from the work: The secondary T-cell response was weaker than the primary response but faster, peaking on day 5 instead of day 15. A small share of clonotypes occurred in both CD4 and CD8 compartments, likely arising from convergent recombination. Because the study included only a couple of donors, the extent to which the findings can be generalized is limited. Most clones expanded after primary vaccination were re-detected after the booster (approximately 96% of CD4 and around nine tenths of CD8), suggesting broad memory maintenance. Computational filtering was required because FACS-sorted repertoires could contain abundant contaminating clonotypes from the bulk population.

The CDR3 has 17 amino acids, counting the end cysteine and phenylalanine. The DNA shown is the 51-base CDR3, in frame from base 1. V has 3 bases trimmed and J has 5 bases trimmed; junction bases matching no gene number 8. In the germline V gene, CDR1 corresponds to MGHRA and CDR2 to YSYEKL. Reads for this sample came from an Illumina NovaSeq 6000. TCR cDNA was synthesized by 5'RACE template switching, which introduced a universal primer site and unique molecular identifiers. Priming of cDNA synthesis was performed from both the TCR alpha and TCR beta constant segments. Library amplification used two PCR steps, and the second PCR step added sample barcodes and sequencing adapters. Sequencing of the libraries was done on either Illumina HiSeq 2500 (2x100 bp) or NovaSeq (2x150 bp). Per the source publication's procedure: MIGEC handled demultiplexing of reads and collapsing into UMI consensus sequences, while MiXCR performed V(D)J alignment. Vaccine-responding clonotypes were identified with edgeR using replicate PBMC samples, with FDR below 0.01 and a log2 fold change above 5 up to day 15 being required. CD4 or CD8 identity was assigned to each bulk clonotype according to whether the clonotype was present at higher abundance in the sequenced CD4 repertoire or the sequenced CD8 repertoire. TCRdb applied fastp at Q25 and MiXCR to the public reads, then kept only in-frame beta chains. All rows with the same CDR3 protein become a single entry with the most common DNA and genes. The V and J calls here are based on TCRdb, not the publication. In all, the sample holds 150,000 to 200,000 distinct CDR3 sequences, and approximately 9.7% of those were seen once. Of the sample, around 40% is held by the ten largest clones.

Interpreted using the paper, the treatment or condition label stands for: live attenuated yellow fever vaccine strain. A standard Ficoll-Paque protocol was used to isolate PBMCs from peripheral blood. Dynabeads CD4 and CD8 positive selection kits were used to isolate CD4 and CD8 T-cell fractions. TriZol was used to extract RNA from bulk PBMCs, CD4 and CD8 fractions, and dextramer-positive and dextramer-negative fractions. Notes on this clonotype: The antigen it recognizes is unknown. One base away there is no much larger clone; base qualities are not given.

The chain links TRBV4-1 with TRBJ2-1, and TRBD1 aligns with 12 junction nucleotides. The sequencing here drew on CD8+ T cells sorted from PBMCs, taken 45 days after the yellow fever booster vaccination. This clonotype was obtained from a man in his late teens or twenties who received the YFV17D yellow fever vaccine. The CDR3: CASSQIPGTGGHNEQFF. The DNA sequence is as follows: TGCGCCAGCAGCCAGATCCCCGGGACAGGGGGCCACAATGAGCAGTTCTTC.